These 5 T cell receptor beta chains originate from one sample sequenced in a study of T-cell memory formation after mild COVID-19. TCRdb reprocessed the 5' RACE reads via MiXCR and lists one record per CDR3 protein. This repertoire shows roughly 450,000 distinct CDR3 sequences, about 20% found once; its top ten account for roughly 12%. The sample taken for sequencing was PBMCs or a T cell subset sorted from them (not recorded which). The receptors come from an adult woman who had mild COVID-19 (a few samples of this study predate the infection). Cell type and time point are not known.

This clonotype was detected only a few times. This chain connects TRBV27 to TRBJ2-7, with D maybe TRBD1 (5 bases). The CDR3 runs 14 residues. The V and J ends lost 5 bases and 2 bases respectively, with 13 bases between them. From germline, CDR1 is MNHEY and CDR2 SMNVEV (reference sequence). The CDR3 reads CASSGQSQTYEQYF. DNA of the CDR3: TGTGCCAGCAGTGGACAATCTCAAACCTACGAGCAGTACTTC.

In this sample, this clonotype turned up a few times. The CDR3 reads CATSGPRAKPGNQPQHF. In nucleotides, the CDR3 is TGTGCCACCAGCGGACCCCGGGCAAAGCCCGGCAATCAGCCCCAGCATTTT. The rearrangement uses TRBV15 and TRBJ1-5; D unresolved. CDR3 length equals 17 residues. Germline V gene sequence: CDR1 LNHNV, CDR2 YYDKDF (reference sequence). V lost 5 bases and J lost 2, with 19 bases in between.

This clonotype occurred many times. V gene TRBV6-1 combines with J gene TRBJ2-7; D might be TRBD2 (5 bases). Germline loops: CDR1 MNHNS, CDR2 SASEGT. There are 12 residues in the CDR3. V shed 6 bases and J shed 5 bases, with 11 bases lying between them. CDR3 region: CASSPPGDEQYF. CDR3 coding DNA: TGTGCCAGCAGCCCACCCGGGGACGAGCAGTACTTC.

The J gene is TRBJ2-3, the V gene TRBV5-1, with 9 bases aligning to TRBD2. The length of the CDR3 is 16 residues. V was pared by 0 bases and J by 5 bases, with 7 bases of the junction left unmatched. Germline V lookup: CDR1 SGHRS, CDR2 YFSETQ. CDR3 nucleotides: TGCGCCAGCAGCTTGGCCGGGCTAGCGGGAAGAGATACGCAGTATTTT. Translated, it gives CASSLAGLAGRDTQYF.

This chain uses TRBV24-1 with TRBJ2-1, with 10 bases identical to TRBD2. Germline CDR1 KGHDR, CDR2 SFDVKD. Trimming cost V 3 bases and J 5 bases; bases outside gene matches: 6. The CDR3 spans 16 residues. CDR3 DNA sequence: TGTGCCACCAGTGATCTCCTAGCGGGAGTGGACAATGAGCAGTTCTTC. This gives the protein CATSDLLAGVDNEQFF.